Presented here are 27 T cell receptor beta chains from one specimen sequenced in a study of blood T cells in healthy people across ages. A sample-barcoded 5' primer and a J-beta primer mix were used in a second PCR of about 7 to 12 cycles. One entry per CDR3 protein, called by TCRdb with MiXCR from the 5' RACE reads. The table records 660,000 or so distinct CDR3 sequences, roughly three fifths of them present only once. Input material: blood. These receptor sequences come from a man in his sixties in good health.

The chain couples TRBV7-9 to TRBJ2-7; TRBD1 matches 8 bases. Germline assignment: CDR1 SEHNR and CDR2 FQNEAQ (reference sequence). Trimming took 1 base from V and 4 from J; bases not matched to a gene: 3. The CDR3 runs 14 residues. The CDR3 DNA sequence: TGTGCCAGCAGCTTAGGGACAGGGAAATACGAGCAGTACTTC. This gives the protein CASSLGTGKYEQYF.

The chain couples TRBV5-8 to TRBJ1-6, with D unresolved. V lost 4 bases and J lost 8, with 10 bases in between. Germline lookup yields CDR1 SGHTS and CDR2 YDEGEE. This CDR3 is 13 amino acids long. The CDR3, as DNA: TGTGCCAGCAGCGACCATGTGGATTCACCCCTCCACTTT. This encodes CASSDHVDSPLHF.

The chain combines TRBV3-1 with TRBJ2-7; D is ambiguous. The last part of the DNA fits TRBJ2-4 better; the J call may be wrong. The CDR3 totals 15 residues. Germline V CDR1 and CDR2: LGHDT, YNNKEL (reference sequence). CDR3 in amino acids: CASSRSDLAKNIQYF. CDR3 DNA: TGTGCCAGCAGCCGGTCAGATCTAGCCAAAAACATTCAGTACTTC.

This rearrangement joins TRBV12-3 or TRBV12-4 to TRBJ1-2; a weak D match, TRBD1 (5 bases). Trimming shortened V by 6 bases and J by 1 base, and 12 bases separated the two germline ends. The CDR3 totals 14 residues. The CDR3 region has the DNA TGTGCCAGCAGCCCTGAGGGACGTAACTATGGCTACACCTTC. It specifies CASSPEGRNYGYTF.

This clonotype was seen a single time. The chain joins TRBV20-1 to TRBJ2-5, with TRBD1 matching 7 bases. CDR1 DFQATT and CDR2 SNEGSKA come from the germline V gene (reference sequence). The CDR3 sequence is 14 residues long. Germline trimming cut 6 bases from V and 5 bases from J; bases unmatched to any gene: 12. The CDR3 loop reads CSATHTRGRETQYF. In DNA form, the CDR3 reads TGCAGTGCAACCCATACTAGGGGGCGCGAGACCCAGTACTTC.

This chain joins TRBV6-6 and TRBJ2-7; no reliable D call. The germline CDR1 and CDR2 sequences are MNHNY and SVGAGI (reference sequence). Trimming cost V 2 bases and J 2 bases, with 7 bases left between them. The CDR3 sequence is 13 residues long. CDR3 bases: TGTGCCAGCAGTTACGACGCAGCCTACGAGCAGTACTTC. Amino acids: CASSYDAAYEQYF.

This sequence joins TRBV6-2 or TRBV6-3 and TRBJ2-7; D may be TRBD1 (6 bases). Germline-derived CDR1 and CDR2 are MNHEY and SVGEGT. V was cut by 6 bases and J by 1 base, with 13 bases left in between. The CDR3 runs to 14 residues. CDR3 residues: CASSRRQDSYEQYF. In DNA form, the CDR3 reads TGTGCCAGCAGCCGTCGACAGGATTCCTACGAGCAGTACTTC.

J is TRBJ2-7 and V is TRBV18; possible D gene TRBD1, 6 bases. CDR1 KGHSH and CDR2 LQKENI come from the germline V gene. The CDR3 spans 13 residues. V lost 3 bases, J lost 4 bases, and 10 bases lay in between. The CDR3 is CASSPDRQYEQYF. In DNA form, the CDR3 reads TGTGCCAGCTCACCGGACAGACAATACGAGCAGTACTTC. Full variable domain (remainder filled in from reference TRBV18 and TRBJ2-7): NAGVMQNPRHLVRRRGQEARLRCSPMKGHSHVYWYRQLPEEGLKFMVYLQKENIIDESGMPKERFSAEFPKEGPSILRIQQVVRGDSAAYFCASSPDRQYEQYFGPGTRLTVT.

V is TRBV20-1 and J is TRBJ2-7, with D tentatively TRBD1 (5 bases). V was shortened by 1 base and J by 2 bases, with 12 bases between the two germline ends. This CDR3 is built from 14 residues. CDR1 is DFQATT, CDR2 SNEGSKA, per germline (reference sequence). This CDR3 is CSARASGLAYEQYF. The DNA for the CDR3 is TGCAGTGCTAGAGCCTCAGGGTTGGCCTACGAGCAGTACTTC.

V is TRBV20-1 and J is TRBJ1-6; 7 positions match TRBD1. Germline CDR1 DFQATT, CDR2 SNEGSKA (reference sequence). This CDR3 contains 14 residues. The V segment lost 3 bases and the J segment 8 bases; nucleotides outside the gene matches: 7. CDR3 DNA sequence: TGCAGTGCTAGGGGACAGTCTGTGGATTCACCCCTCCACTTT. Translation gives CSARGQSVDSPLHF.

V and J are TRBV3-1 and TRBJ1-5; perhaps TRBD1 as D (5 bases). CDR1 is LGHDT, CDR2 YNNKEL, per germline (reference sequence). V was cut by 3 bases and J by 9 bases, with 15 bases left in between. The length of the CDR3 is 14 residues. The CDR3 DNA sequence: TGTGCCAGCAGCCAGGGGCTTCTCCTCGGGCCCCAGCATTTT. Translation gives CASSQGLLLGPQHF.

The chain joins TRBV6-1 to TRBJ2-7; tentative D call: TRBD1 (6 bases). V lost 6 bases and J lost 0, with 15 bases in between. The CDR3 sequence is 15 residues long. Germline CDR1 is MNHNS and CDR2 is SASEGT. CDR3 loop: CASRSPTGNSYEQYF. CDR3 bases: TGTGCCAGCAGATCCCCGACAGGAAACTCCTACGAGCAGTACTTC.

The CDR3, as DNA: TGTGCCAGCAGTGACACAAATGAAAAACTGTTTTTT. It translates to CASSDTNEKLFF. This sequence joins TRBV2 and TRBJ1-4, with D hard to call. The ends were cut back, 3 bases at V and 5 bases at J, with 4 bases in the middle. The CDR3 runs 12 residues. The germline V gene has CDR1 SNHLY and CDR2 FYNNEI.

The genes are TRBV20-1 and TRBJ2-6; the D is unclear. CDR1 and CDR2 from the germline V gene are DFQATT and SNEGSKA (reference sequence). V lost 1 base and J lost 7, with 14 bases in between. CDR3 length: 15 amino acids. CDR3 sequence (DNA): TGCAGTGCTAGAGGGGGTACGAATGCTGCCAACGTCCTGACTTTC. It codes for CSARGGTNAANVLTF.

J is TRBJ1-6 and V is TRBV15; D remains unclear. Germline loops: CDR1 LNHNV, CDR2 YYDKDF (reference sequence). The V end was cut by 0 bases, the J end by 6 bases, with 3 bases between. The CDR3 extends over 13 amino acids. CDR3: CATSRERNSPLHF. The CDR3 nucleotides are TGTGCCACCAGCAGAGAGCGTAATTCACCCCTCCACTTT.

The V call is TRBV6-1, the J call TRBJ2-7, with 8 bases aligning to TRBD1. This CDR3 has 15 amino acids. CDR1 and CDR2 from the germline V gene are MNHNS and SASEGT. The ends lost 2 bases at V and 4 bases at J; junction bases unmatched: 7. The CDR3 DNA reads TGTGCCAGCAGTGAAACCCAGGGGGCTGGGTACGAGCAGTACTTC. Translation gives CASSETQGAGYEQYF.

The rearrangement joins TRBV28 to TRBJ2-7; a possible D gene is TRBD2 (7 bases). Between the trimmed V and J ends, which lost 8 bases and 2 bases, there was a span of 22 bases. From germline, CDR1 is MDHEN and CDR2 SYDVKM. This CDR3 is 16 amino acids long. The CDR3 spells CASRDNGQGGAYEQYF. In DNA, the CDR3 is TGTGCCAGCCGGGACAACGGCCAGGGAGGGGCCTACGAGCAGTACTTC.

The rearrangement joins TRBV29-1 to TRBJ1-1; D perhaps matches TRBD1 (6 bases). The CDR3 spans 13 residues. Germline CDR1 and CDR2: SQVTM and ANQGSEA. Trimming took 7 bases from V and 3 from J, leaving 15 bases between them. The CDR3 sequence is CSASRGGDTEAFF. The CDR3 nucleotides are TGCAGCGCAAGCAGGGGAGGGGACACTGAAGCTTTCTTT.

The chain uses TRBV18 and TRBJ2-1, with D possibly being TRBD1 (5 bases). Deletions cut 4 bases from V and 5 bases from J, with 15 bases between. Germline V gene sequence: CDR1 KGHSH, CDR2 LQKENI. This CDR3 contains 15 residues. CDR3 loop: CASSLHVQTDNEQFF. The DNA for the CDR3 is TGTGCCAGCTCACTCCACGTACAGACAGACAATGAGCAGTTCTTC.

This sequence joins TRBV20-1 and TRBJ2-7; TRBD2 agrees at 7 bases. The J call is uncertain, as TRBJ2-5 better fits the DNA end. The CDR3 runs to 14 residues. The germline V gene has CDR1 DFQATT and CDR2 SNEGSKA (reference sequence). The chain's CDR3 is CSARGRGDGETQYF. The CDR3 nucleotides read TGCAGTGCTAGGGGTCGGGGGGATGGAGAGACCCAGTACTTC.

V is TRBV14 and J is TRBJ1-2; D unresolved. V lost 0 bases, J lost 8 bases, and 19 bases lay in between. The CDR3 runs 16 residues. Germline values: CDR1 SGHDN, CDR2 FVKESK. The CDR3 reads CASSQDLGPSYGGYTF. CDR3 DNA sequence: TGTGCCAGCAGCCAAGATCTCGGTCCGAGCTACGGCGGCTACACCTTC.

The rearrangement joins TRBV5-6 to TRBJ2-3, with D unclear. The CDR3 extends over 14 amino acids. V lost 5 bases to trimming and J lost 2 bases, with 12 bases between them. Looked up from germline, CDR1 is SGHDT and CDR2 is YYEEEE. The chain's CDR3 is CASRTDTSTDTQYF. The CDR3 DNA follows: TGTGCCAGCAGGACGGATACGTCCACAGATACGCAGTATTTT.

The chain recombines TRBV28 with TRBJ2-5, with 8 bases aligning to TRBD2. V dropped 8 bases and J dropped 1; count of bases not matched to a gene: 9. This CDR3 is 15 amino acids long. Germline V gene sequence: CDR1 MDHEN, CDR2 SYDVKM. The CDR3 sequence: CASGRSRGAQETQYF. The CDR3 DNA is TGTGCCAGCGGGCGCTCGCGGGGGGCCCAAGAGACCCAGTACTTC. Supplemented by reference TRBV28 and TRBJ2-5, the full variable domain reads DVKVTQSSRYLVKRTGEKVFLECVQDMDHENMFWYRQDPGLGLRLIYFSYDVKMKEKGDIPEGYSVSREKKERFSLILESASTNQTSMYLCASGRSRGAQETQYFGPGTRLLVL.

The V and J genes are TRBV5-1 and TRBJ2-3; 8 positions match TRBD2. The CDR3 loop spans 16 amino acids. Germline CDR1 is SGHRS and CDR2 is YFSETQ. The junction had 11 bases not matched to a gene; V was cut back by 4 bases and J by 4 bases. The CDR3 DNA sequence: TGCGCCAGCAGCCCTCTCGGGACTAGGGGTCCAGATACGCAGTATTTT. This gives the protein CASSPLGTRGPDTQYF. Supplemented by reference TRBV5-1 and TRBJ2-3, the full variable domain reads KAGVTQTPRYLIKTRGQQVTLSCSPISGHRSVSWYQQTPGQGLQFLFEYFSETQRNKGNFPGRFSGRQFSNSRSEMNVSTLELGDSALYLCASSPLGTRGPDTQYFGPGTRLTVL.

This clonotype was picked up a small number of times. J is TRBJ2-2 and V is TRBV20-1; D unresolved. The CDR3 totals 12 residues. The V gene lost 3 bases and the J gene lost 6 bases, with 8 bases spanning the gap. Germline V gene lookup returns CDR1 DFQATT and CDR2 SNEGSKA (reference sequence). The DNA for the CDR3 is TGCAGTGCTAGGGGTGCCGCCGGGGAGCTGTTTTTT. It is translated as CSARGAAGELFF.

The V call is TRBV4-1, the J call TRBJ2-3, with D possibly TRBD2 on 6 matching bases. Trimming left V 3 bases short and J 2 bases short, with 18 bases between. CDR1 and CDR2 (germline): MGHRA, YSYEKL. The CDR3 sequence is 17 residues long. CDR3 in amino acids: CASSQRGPPDYTDTQYF. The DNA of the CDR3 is TGCGCCAGCAGCCAGAGGGGTCCCCCGGACTACACAGATACGCAGTATTTT.

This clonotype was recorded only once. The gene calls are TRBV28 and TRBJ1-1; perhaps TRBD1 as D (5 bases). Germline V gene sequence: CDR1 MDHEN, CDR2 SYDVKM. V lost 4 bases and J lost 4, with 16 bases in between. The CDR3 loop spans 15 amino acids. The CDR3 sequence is CASSWGGTRGTEAFF. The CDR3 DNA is TGTGCCAGCAGTTGGGGGGGTACACGGGGCACTGAAGCTTTCTTT. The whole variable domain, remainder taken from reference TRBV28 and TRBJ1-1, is DVKVTQSSRYLVKRTGEKVFLECVQDMDHENMFWYRQDPGLGLRLIYFSYDVKMKEKGDIPEGYSVSREKKERFSLILESASTNQTSMYLCASSWGGTRGTEAFFGQGTRLTVV.